These T cell receptor beta chains were read from a single sample in a study of CD8+ T cells in alopecia areata. Generated by immunoSEQ multiplex PCR, the TCRdb table keeps only in-frame clones and is missing some. The sample consists of some 150,000 clones, about 50% of them appearing once. This specimen was CD8+ T cells sorted from blood, taken at week 0. The receptors shown here come from a human donor with alopecia areata. The CDR3 runs from the conserved cysteine through the conserved F or W. Each record gives: V gene, clone size, J gene, CDR3 length, D gene, CDR3 protein, CDR3 DNA. The D gene is left open where the match is weak. Expanded clones are given a class, and other clones once, few, many or no size at all.

V: TRBV29-1
size: NA
J: TRBJ2-1
length: 13
D: TRBD2
CDR3: CSVEGLAGRGQFF
DNA: TGCAGCGTTGAAGGGTTAGCGGGAAGGGGGCAGTTCTTC

V: TRBV4-3
size: few
J: TRBJ2-7
length: 15
D: TRBD1
CDR3: CASSQGTGVFYEQYF
DNA: TGCGCCAGCAGCCAGGGGACAGGGGTATTTTACGAGCAGTACTTC

V: TRBV27
size: few
J: TRBJ2-6
length: 18
D: TRBD1
CDR3: CASSSPVDRGSGANVLTF
DNA: TGTGCCAGCAGTTCTCCCGTGGACAGGGGCTCTGGGGCCAACGTCCTGACTTTC

V: TRBV6-5
size: few
J: TRBJ1-1
length: 13
D: NA
CDR3: CASSYSSSTEAFF
DNA: TGTGCCAGCAGTTACTCGAGTAGCACTGAAGCTTTCTTT

V: TRBV10-3
size: few
J: TRBJ2-1
length: 11
D: NA
CDR3: CAISENHEQFF
DNA: TGTGCCATCAGTGAGAACCATGAGCAGTTCTTC

V: TRBV2
size: NA
J: TRBJ2-7
length: 13
D: NA
CDR3: CASSEGGRYEQYF
DNA: TGTGCCAGCAGTGAGGGGGGACGCTACGAGCAGTACTTC

V: TRBV30
size: NA
J: TRBJ2-1
length: 13
D: NA
CDR3: CAWSQWGYNEQFF
DNA: TGTGCCTGGAGTCAGTGGGGCTACAATGAGCAGTTCTTC

V: TRBV9
size: few
J: TRBJ2-5
length: 16
D: NA
CDR3: CASSPPGEGLQETQYF
DNA: TGTGCCAGCAGCCCCCCCGGAGAGGGTCTCCAAGAGACCCAGTACTTC

V: TRBV7-2
size: NA
J: TRBJ1-5
length: 15
D: NA
CDR3: CASSSGADSNQPQHF
DNA: TGTGCCAGCAGCTCGGGGGCGGATAGCAATCAGCCCCAGCATTTT

V: TRBV7-9
size: NA
J: TRBJ2-4
length: 14
D: NA
CDR3: CASSSQIQPNIQYF
DNA: TGTGCCAGCAGTTCCCAAATACAACCAAACATTCAGTACTTC

V: TRBV4-1
size: NA
J: TRBJ1-1
length: 13
D: NA
CDR3: CASSQEGRAEAFF
DNA: TGCGCCAGCAGCCAAGAGGGAAGGGCTGAAGCTTTCTTT

V: TRBV19
size: NA
J: TRBJ2-1
length: 13
D: TRBD2
CDR3: CASSMGGGNEQFF
DNA: TGTGCCAGTAGTATGGGCGGGGGGAATGAGCAGTTCTTC

V: TRBV2
size: NA
J: TRBJ1-5
length: 13
D: NA
CDR3: CASHGQSNQPQHF
DNA: TGTGCCAGTCATGGACAGAGTAATCAGCCCCAGCATTTT

V: TRBV16
size: few
J: TRBJ1-2
length: 12
D: NA
CDR3: CASSPRVEGYTF
DNA: TGTGCCAGCAGCCCCCGGGTGGAGGGCTACACCTTC

V: TRBV6-5
size: NA
J: TRBJ1-1
length: 14
D: NA
CDR3: CASTQAVGGTEAFF
DNA: TGTGCCAGCACCCAGGCGGTGGGTGGCACTGAAGCTTTCTTT

V: TRBV29-1
size: few
J: TRBJ2-7
length: 20
D: TRBD2
CDR3: CSVRPEVITYGEGITNEQYF
DNA: TGCAGCGTGCGCCCTGAGGTAATAACATATGGGGAGGGAATCACCAACGAGCAGTACTTC

V: TRBV2
size: NA
J: TRBJ1-1
length: 10
D: NA
CDR3: CASKVTEAFF
DNA: TGTGCCAGTAAAGTAACTGAAGCTTTCTTT

V: TRBV7-6
size: few
J: TRBJ2-7
length: 17
D: NA
CDR3: CASSLGPHGDGFYEQYF
DNA: TGTGCCAGCAGCTTAGGGCCCCACGGGGACGGTTTCTACGAGCAGTACTTC

V: TRBV20-1
size: few
J: TRBJ2-7
length: 11
D: NA
CDR3: CSARDSYEQYF
DNA: TGCAGTGCTAGAGATTCCTACGAGCAGTACTTC

V: TRBV6-1
size: NA
J: TRBJ2-7
length: 15
D: NA
CDR3: CASSEQLGQGGEQYF
DNA: TGTGCCAGCAGTGAACAACTGGGTCAGGGTGGCGAGCAGTACTTC

V: TRBV7-7
size: NA
J: TRBJ2-5
length: 13
D: NA
CDR3: CASSPRPRETQYF
DNA: TGTGCCAGCAGCCCCCGCCCGAGAGAGACCCAGTACTTC

V: TRBV30
size: NA
J: TRBJ2-1
length: 11
D: NA
CDR3: CAWSVYNEQFF
DNA: TGTGCCTGGAGTGTGTACAATGAGCAGTTCTTC

V: TRBV7-3
size: NA
J: TRBJ1-2
length: 13
D: TRBD1
CDR3: CASSSDRAYGYTF
DNA: TGTGCCAGCAGCTCCGACAGGGCTTATGGCTACACCTTC

V: TRBV7-9
size: once
J: TRBJ1-2
length: 13
D: NA
CDR3: CASSAGVGAGYTF
DNA: TGTGCCAGCAGCGCCGGCGTAGGGGCCGGCTACACCTTC

V: TRBV9
size: NA
J: TRBJ2-2
length: 18
D: TRBD1
CDR3: CASSPQSGTGPSTGELFF
DNA: TGTGCCAGCAGCCCCCAATCCGGGACAGGACCTAGCACCGGGGAGCTGTTTTTT

V: TRBV30
size: NA
J: TRBJ1-1
length: 12
D: NA
CDR3: CAWKGLNTEAFF
DNA: TGTGCCTGGAAAGGCTTGAACACTGAAGCTTTCTTT

V: TRBV7-9
size: NA
J: TRBJ1-1
length: 10
D: NA
CDR3: CASASTEAFF
DNA: TGTGCCAGCGCTTCCACTGAAGCTTTCTTT

V: TRBV11-2
size: NA
J: TRBJ2-7
length: 13
D: NA
CDR3: CASSLKFPYEQYF
DNA: TGTGCCAGCAGCTTAAAGTTCCCCTACGAGCAGTACTTC

V: TRBV30
size: NA
J: TRBJ1-1
length: 13
D: NA
CDR3: CAWSVRGNTEAFF
DNA: TGTGCCTGGAGTGTACGGGGGAACACTGAAGCTTTCTTT

V: TRBV2
size: NA
J: TRBJ1-2
length: 12
D: NA
CDR3: CASRGTAYGYTF
DNA: TGTGCCAGCAGGGGGACCGCCTATGGCTACACCTTC

V: TRBV10-3
size: NA
J: TRBJ2-3
length: 16
D: TRBD1
CDR3: CAISIRDRGSTDTQYF
DNA: TGTGCCATCAGTATTCGGGACAGAGGCTCCACAGATACGCAGTATTTT

V: TRBV5-1
size: NA
J: TRBJ2-7
length: 13
D: NA
CDR3: CASSLEVAGEQYF
DNA: TGCGCCAGCAGCTTGGAAGTGGCCGGGGAGCAGTACTTC

V: TRBV30
size: NA
J: TRBJ1-1
length: 13
D: NA
CDR3: CAWSVDGGTEAFF
DNA: TGTGCCTGGAGTGTAGATGGAGGCACTGAAGCTTTCTTT

V: TRBV30
size: NA
J: TRBJ2-3
length: 17
D: TRBD2
CDR3: CALARRSSGGGRYTQYF
DNA: TGTGCCTTGGCCCGCCGCTCTAGCGGGGGGGGCCGGTATACGCAGTATTTT

V: TRBV27
size: few
J: TRBJ2-7
length: 14
D: TRBD1
CDR3: CASSKGQGGDEQYF
DNA: TGTGCCAGCAGCAAAGGACAGGGCGGGGACGAGCAGTACTTC

V: TRBV10-3
size: few
J: TRBJ2-1
length: 12
D: NA
CDR3: CAISDRGLEQFF
DNA: TGTGCCATCAGTGATCGGGGGCTTGAGCAGTTCTTC

V: TRBV29-1
size: NA
J: TRBJ1-1
length: 13
D: NA
CDR3: CSAEAGFGTEAFF
DNA: TGCAGCGCTGAGGCAGGGTTTGGCACTGAAGCTTTCTTT

V: TRBV5-1
size: NA
J: TRBJ2-3
length: 15
D: TRBD1
CDR3: CASSLVGDSQDTQYF
DNA: TGCGCCAGCAGCTTGGTCGGGGACAGCCAGGATACGCAGTATTTT

V: TRBV27
size: once
J: TRBJ2-3
length: 18
D: TRBD2
CDR3: CASSLSARAGGPSDTQYF
DNA: TGTGCCAGCAGTTTATCGGCCCGGGCGGGGGGGCCGTCAGATACGCAGTATTTT

V: TRBV10-2
size: few
J: TRBJ2-7
length: 13
D: TRBD1
CDR3: CASRAGTAYEQYF
DNA: TGCGCCAGCAGAGCCGGGACAGCCTACGAGCAGTACTTC

V: TRBV13
size: NA
J: TRBJ1-1
length: 14
D: NA
CDR3: CASSHTPGAPEAFF
DNA: TGTGCCAGCAGTCACACCCCAGGGGCACCTGAAGCTTTCTTT

V: TRBV25-1
size: NA
J: TRBJ1-6
length: 13
D: NA
CDR3: CASSDLGNSPLHF
DNA: TGTGCCAGTTCCGACCTGGGGAATTCACCCCTCCACTTT

V: TRBV19
size: NA
J: TRBJ2-3
length: 11
D: NA
CDR3: CASSPGDTQYF
DNA: TGTGCCAGTAGCCCGGGGGATACGCAGTATTTT